This T cell receptor beta chain was identified during a study of OX40 agonist ivuxolimab in advanced cancers. Only in-frame clones appear in the TCRdb table, and some are missing; sequencing was by immunoSEQ multiplex PCR. This table holds 62,000 or so clones, about 82% found once. Study findings and constraints: More expanded clones were found, on average, in CD8+ than in CD4+ T cells. At 0.1 to 3.0 mg/kg and by week 6, clonal expansion occurred in CD4+ and CD8+ blood T cells. Nonresponders, in some cases, also had low normalized T-cell clonal expansion.

The CDR3 length is 19 residues. V dropped 1 base and J dropped 0; count of bases not matched to a gene: 6. Germline CDR1 and CDR2: SGHAT and FQNNGV. Notes on this clone: Antigen unknown.

The chain links TRBV11-2 to TRBJ2-6, with 10 bases that match TRBD2. The material sequenced was CD4+ or CD8+ T cells sorted from blood, taken in a trial of the OX40 agonist ivuxolimab. The sequence came from an adult with an advanced solid tumor such as melanoma, head and neck, liver or kidney cancer. In nucleotides, the CDR3 is TGTGCCAGCAGCTTAGGATCGGGACTAGCGCACTCTGGGGCCAACGTCCTGACTTTC. Translating it yields CASSLGSGLAHSGANVLTF.